Listed below are T cell receptor beta chains from one sample, sequenced in a study of T cells in Graves' hyperthyroidism and ophthalmopathy. TCRdb reprocessed the multiplex PCR reads via MiXCR and lists one record per CDR3 protein. Of some 500,000 distinct CDR3 sequences in the sample, around 14% were seen once. Source material: blood. The origin of the receptors is a woman aged 18 to 35 with Graves' hyperthyroidism. The CDR3 runs from the conserved cysteine through the conserved F or W. The D gene is left open where the match is weak. Only some rows state a clone size, as once, few, many or a class for expanded clones.

d_call clone_size j_call cdr3_length v_call cdr3_nt cdr3_aa
- many TRBJ2-7 16 TRBV20-1 TGCAGTGCTAGTGTGCCGGGACTCCTGAGCTCCTACGAGCAGTACTTC CSASVPGLLSSYEQYF
TRBD1 many TRBJ1-5 15 TRBV6-9 TGTGCCAGCAGTTCGCCGGGACAGCGAAATCAGCCCCAGCATTTT CASSSPGQRNQPQHF
TRBD1 many TRBJ1-1 16 TRBV7-3 TGTGCCAGCAGCTCCCGACAGGGGCTGGGTAACACTGAAGCTTTCTTT CASSSRQGLGNTEAFF
TRBD2 - TRBJ2-3 15 TRBV5-6 TGTGCCAGCTCTTATCCTAGCGGGAGCACAGATACGCAGTATTTT CASSYPSGSTDTQYF
TRBD2 few TRBJ2-3 15 TRBV7-3 TGTGCCAGCAGCCTACTAGCGGGAGACACAGATACGCAGTATTTT CASSLLAGDTDTQYF
TRBD1 many TRBJ2-1 16 TRBV20-1 TGCAGTGCTAGAGATCGCCGGGACAGCCTCTACAATGAGCAGTTCTTC CSARDRRDSLYNEQFF
- few TRBJ2-1 15 TRBV11-1 TGTGCCAGCAGCTTACAGGAGGATGCCTACAATGAGCAGTTCTTC CASSLQEDAYNEQFF
TRBD2 many TRBJ2-5 16 TRBV12-3/TRBV12-4 TGTGCCAGCAGTTTTGGGACTAGCGGGATCCAAGAGACCCAGTACTTC CASSFGTSGIQETQYF
- - TRBJ2-5 15 TRBV9 TGTGCCAGCAGCGTAGTTGGACAGATGCAAGAGACCCAGTACTTC CASSVVGQMQETQYF
- - TRBJ2-7 17 TRBV6-2/TRBV6-3 TGTGCCAGCAGTCCCCAAGGCGGAGGGACACGGGTCTACGAGCAGTACTTC CASSPQGGGTRVYEQYF
TRBD2 few TRBJ2-1 17 TRBV3-1 TGTGCCAGCAGCTCTTCGTCTAGCGGGAGAATGAATAATGAGCAGTTCTTC CASSSSSSGRMNNEQFF
TRBD2 many TRBJ2-1 16 TRBV7-3 TGTGCCAGCAGCTTAGGGACTAGCGGGTTATACAATGAGCAGTTCTTC CASSLGTSGLYNEQFF
- many TRBJ2-7 13 TRBV15 TGTGCCACCAGCACCGGGACTGACTACGAGCAGTACTTC CATSTGTDYEQYF
- many TRBJ2-5 14 TRBV14 TGTGCCAGCAGCCGCGGAGGGGAAGGCACGGTTCGGTACTTC CASSRGGEGTVRYF
TRBD1 many TRBJ1-5 15 TRBV27 TGTGCCAGCAGTTTATCGACGACAGGGGATCAGCCCCAGCATTTT CASSLSTTGDQPQHF
- many TRBJ2-1 12 TRBV9 TGTGCCAGCACGGGGGACAAGGATGAGCAGTTCTTC CASTGDKDEQFF
TRBD1 many TRBJ1-3 20 TRBV12-3/TRBV12-4 TGTGCCAGCAGGTCCAAGACAGGGGGTTATAGTTGGGAAACTGGAAACACCATATATTTT CASRSKTGGYSWETGNTIYF
- many TRBJ2-7 13 TRBV20-1 TGCAGTGCTACGGGTGACTCCAACTACGAGCAGTACTTC CSATGDSNYEQYF
- many TRBJ2-5 14 TRBV11-1 TGTGCCAGCAGCTTAGCCAGGAACCAAGAGACCCAGTACTTC CASSLARNQETQYF
TRBD1 - TRBJ1-2 14 TRBV10-3 TGTGCCATCGTACCGAGACAGGGACGTGGTGGCTACACCTTC CAIVPRQGRGGYTF
- many TRBJ1-1 13 TRBV27 TGTGCCAGCAGTTTAGGCGGAACCACTGAAGCTTTCTTT CASSLGGTTEAFF
- few TRBJ2-7 12 TRBV29-1 TGCAGCGTTGAAGTGGGGCAAGGCGAGCAGTACTTC CSVEVGQGEQYF
- many TRBJ2-7 14 TRBV3-1 TGTGCCAGCAGCCAACAGGGGAGCGCCTACGAGCAGTACTTC CASSQQGSAYEQYF
- many TRBJ2-3 12 TRBV20-1 TGCAGTGCTAGTATTATGGCAGATACGCAGTATTTT CSASIMADTQYF
TRBD2 many TRBJ2-5 15 TRBV2 TGTGCCAGCGGATACAGCGGGGGGTTACAAGAGACCCAGTACTTC CASGYSGGLQETQYF
- many TRBJ2-6 16 TRBV6-2/TRBV6-3 TGTGCCAGCAGTTACGTGCAGGCTTTGGGGGCCAACGTCCTGACTTTC CASSYVQALGANVLTF
- many TRBJ2-3 13 TRBV2 TGTGCCAGCAGTGAACATCTGGCAGATACGCAGTATTTT CASSEHLADTQYF
- many TRBJ1-5 13 TRBV2 TGTGCCAGCAGTGAAGAAAACAATCAGCCCCAGCATTTT CASSEENNQPQHF
- many TRBJ2-5 14 TRBV12-5 TGTGCTAGTGGTTACGGGGGAGGCCAAGAGACCCAGTACTTC CASGYGGGQETQYF
- many TRBJ2-2 14 TRBV6-6 TGTGCCAGCAGTTACGGACAGTCCACCGGGGAGCTGTTTTTT CASSYGQSTGELFF